Listed here is a single T cell receptor beta chain. The data were taken from a study of T cell changes during pregnancy in multiple sclerosis. The protocol was immunoSEQ multiplex PCR, while the TCRdb copy is restricted to in-frame clones and leaves out a portion. The sample lists tens of thousands of clones, approximately 93% occurring once. The source is a female donor with multiple sclerosis, enrolled in a pregnancy study. This sample comprised peripheral blood, obtained in the second trimester of pregnancy.

The CDR3 DNA reads as TGTGCCAGTACTGTAGGGAGGGGCCATCAGCCCCAGCATTTT. It is translated as CASTVGRGHQPQHF. The rearrangement uses TRBV19 and TRBJ1-5, with a possible D match to TRBD1 (5 bases). V lost 7 bases and J lost 5, with 15 bases in between. There are 14 residues in the CDR3. Germline-derived CDR1 and CDR2 are LNHDA and SQIVND (reference sequence).